Presented here are 27 T cell receptor beta chains from one specimen sequenced in a study of regulatory T cells in long-lasting Graves disease. Stated time point: persistent/refractory GD, antithyroid drugs over 5 years with positive TRAb. The TCR library was made from RNA that had been extracted from PBMCs in TRIzol. Building the TCR beta libraries relied on iRepertoire HTBI primers, and CDR3 regions underwent Arm-PCR. One entry per CDR3 protein results from TCRdb running MiXCR on the multiplex PCR reads. The table lists roughly 450,000 distinct CDR3 sequences, approximately 22% of them singletons, with under 15% in the top ten. Source: peripheral blood mononuclear cells (PBMCs), taken when the disease was refractory, from a patient treated with antithyroid drugs. These receptors were collected from a female donor with Graves disease.

The sample holds many counts of this clonotype. The chain links TRBV28 to TRBJ2-2; no firm D call. Per the germline V gene, CDR1 is MDHEN and CDR2 is SYDVKM. Trimming took off 5 bases at V and 7 bases at J, with 8 bases between the two ends. The CDR3 extends over 12 amino acids. CDR3 amino acids: CASSPVGGELFF. The CDR3 bases are TGTGCCAGCAGTCCAGTCGGCGGGGAGCTGTTTTTT.

The gene calls are TRBV19 and TRBJ1-2; D is ambiguous. The germline V and J ends were trimmed by 1 base and 8 bases, with 11 bases remaining between them. This CDR3 spans 13 amino acids. The germline gives CDR1 LNHDA, CDR2 SQIVND (reference sequence). CDR3 sequence: CASSIGGIVGYTF. The CDR3 DNA reads TGTGCCAGTAGTATAGGAGGTATCGTCGGCTACACCTTC.

The V gene is TRBV6-9, the J gene TRBJ2-1, with 7 bases lining up with TRBD1. This CDR3 comprises 15 residues. The germline gives CDR1 MNHGY, CDR2 SVAAGI. V trimming: 4 bases; J trimming: 2 bases; junction bases outside the gene matches: 5. CDR3 loop: CASSLRQGTYNEQFF. The CDR3 DNA reads TGTGCCAGCAGTTTACGACAGGGAACCTACAATGAGCAGTTCTTC.

Turning to this clonotype: One base away lies a much larger clone, so this may be a sequencing read error. V gene TRBV28 combines with J gene TRBJ1-5, with D uncertain. The CDR3 covers 16 residues. Looked up from germline, CDR1 is MDHEN and CDR2 is SYDVKM. With 5 bases removed from V and 2 bases from J, the gap between germline ends came to 16 bases. The CDR3 sequence is CASSPSSLEGNQPQHF. The CDR3 DNA reads TGTGCCAGCAGTCCGTCCAGTCTTGAGGGCAATCAGCCCCAGCATTTT.

The V and J genes are TRBV6-2 or TRBV6-3 and TRBJ2-2, with unresolved D. Germline loops: CDR1 MNHEY, CDR2 SVGEGT. Trimming shortened V by 2 bases and J by 7 bases, and 14 bases separated the two germline ends. The length of the CDR3 is 15 residues. In nucleotides, the CDR3 is TGTGCCAGCAGTTACCGGCTAGACATCTACGGGGAGCTGTTTTTT. It is translated as CASSYRLDIYGELFF.

This clonotype was observed a handful of times. The chain joins TRBV6-1 to TRBJ1-2, with D perhaps matching TRBD1 (6 bases). V was pared by 10 bases and J by 0 bases, with 12 bases between. The CDR3 covers 13 residues. The germline V gene has CDR1 MNHNS and CDR2 SASEGT. CDR3 sequence (DNA): TGTGCCACCCTAAGGACAGCTAACTATGGCTACACCTTC. As protein: CATLRTANYGYTF.

This clonotype was recorded a few times. CDR3 nucleotides: TGCAGTGCTAGCCCTCCTAGCGGGTCCCTCCAAGAGACCCAGTACTTC. Its translation: CSASPPSGSLQETQYF. This chain joins TRBV20-1 and TRBJ2-5, with TRBD2 identical over 8 bases. The CDR3 runs 16 residues. Germline V gene data show CDR1 as DFQATT and CDR2 as SNEGSKA (reference sequence). V was pared by 3 bases and J by 1 base, with 10 bases of the junction left unmatched.

This clonotype has at least ten counts. The chain carries TRBV28 and TRBJ2-7, with 10 bases matching TRBD2. Per the germline V gene, CDR1 is MDHEN and CDR2 is SYDVKM. V gave up 3 bases and J gave up 0 bases; unmatched junction bases: 8. This CDR3 spans 17 amino acids. The CDR3 coding sequence is TGTGCCAGCAGTTTCTGGAGCGGGAGGGCGAGCTCCTACGAGCAGTACTTC. It is translated as CASSFWSGRASSYEQYF.

The rearrangement uses TRBV20-1 and TRBJ2-1, with D possibly matching TRBD1 (5 bases). This CDR3 is built from 14 residues. Germline V CDR1 and CDR2: DFQATT, SNEGSKA (reference sequence). Trimming shortened V by 6 bases and J by 6 bases, and 18 bases separated the two germline ends. CDR3 sequence reads: CSAYPRVALNEQFF. The CDR3 region has the DNA TGCAGTGCCTATCCCAGGGTCGCCCTCAATGAGCAGTTCTTC.

This clonotype was seen at least ten times. This sequence joins TRBV5-5 and TRBJ1-2, with D perhaps matching TRBD1 (5 bases). Germline V lookup: CDR1 SGHKS, CDR2 YYEKEE (reference sequence). The CDR3 runs to 14 residues. V was pared by 1 base and J by 4 bases, with 11 bases between. The CDR3: CASSLRQGPYGYTF. CDR3 coding DNA: TGTGCCAGCAGCTTGCGGCAGGGCCCCTATGGCTACACCTTC. Together with reference TRBV5-5 and TRBJ1-2, the CDR3 gives the full variable domain: DAGVTQSPTHLIKTRGQQVTLRCSPISGHKSVSWYQQVLGQGPQFIFQYYEKEERGRGNFPDRFSARQFPNYSSELNVNALLLGDSALYLCASSLRQGPYGYTFGSGTRLTVV.

The J gene is TRBJ1-1, the V gene TRBV11-2; 7 bases agree with TRBD1. This CDR3 spans 14 amino acids. In germline, CDR1 is SGHAT, CDR2 FQNNGV. Unmatched junction bases numbered 8, after V lost 4 bases and J lost 6 bases. The CDR3 loop reads CASSSYYTGAEAFF. The CDR3 DNA reads TGTGCCAGCAGCTCCTACTACACAGGGGCTGAAGCTTTCTTT.

This clonotype was recorded a few times. The J gene is TRBJ1-1, the V gene TRBV19; D ambiguous. The CDR3 is 13 residues long. Trimming left V 5 bases short and J 4 bases short, with 11 bases between. CDR1 LNHDA and CDR2 SQIVND come from the germline V gene (reference sequence). The CDR3 loop reads CASSASTSTEAFF. For the CDR3, the DNA is TGTGCCAGTAGTGCGTCTACCTCCACTGAAGCTTTCTTT.

This clonotype was seen at least ten times. The chain joins TRBV15 to TRBJ2-7, with D tentatively TRBD1 (5 bases). Germline CDR1 is LNHNV and CDR2 is YYDKDF (reference sequence). Deletions cut 0 bases from V and 2 bases from J, with 11 bases between. The CDR3 contains 15 residues. The CDR3: CATSRDTAGPYEQYF. CDR3 in DNA: TGTGCCACCAGCAGAGATACGGCAGGGCCCTACGAGCAGTACTTC.

This clonotype was picked up many times. The V and J genes are TRBV15 and TRBJ1-1; 10 nucleotides line up with TRBD1. After removal of 0 bases from V and 7 bases from J, the junction contained 11 bases not matched to a gene. Looked up from germline, CDR1 is LNHNV and CDR2 is YYDKDF (reference sequence). CDR3 length equals 17 residues. DNA for the CDR3: TGTGCCACCAGCAGAGATCGATTTGGACAGGGGGTGAGTGAAGCTTTCTTT. Translation: CATSRDRFGQGVSEAFF.

Ten or more counts support this clonotype. CDR3 DNA: TGTGCCAGCAGTACCGACAGAGATGGCTACACCTTC. It translates to CASSTDRDGYTF. The chain couples TRBV28 to TRBJ1-2; TRBD1 is a possible D gene (5 bases). The germline CDR1 and CDR2 sequences are MDHEN and SYDVKM. The germline V and J ends were trimmed by 5 bases and 6 bases, with 10 bases remaining between them. The CDR3 is made up of 12 amino acids.

This clonotype has more than one count but fewer than ten. The chain's CDR3 is CASSLGSTTNEKLFF. For the CDR3, the DNA is TGCGCCAGCAGCTTGGGGTCAACAACTAATGAAAAACTGTTTTTT. V gene TRBV5-1 combines with J gene TRBJ1-4; unclear D gene. This CDR3 comprises 15 residues. Germline CDR1 SGHRS, CDR2 YFSETQ. Deletions cut 0 bases from V and 0 bases from J, with 6 bases between.

At least ten counts were recorded for this clonotype. This chain uses TRBV12-3 or TRBV12-4 with TRBJ2-7, with D unresolved. V was trimmed by 6 bases and J by 2 bases, leaving 8 bases between them. CDR3 length: 12 amino acids. CDR3 protein: CASSIDPYEQYF. In DNA, the CDR3 is TGTGCCAGCAGCATCGACCCCTACGAGCAGTACTTC.

This sequence joins TRBV7-9 and TRBJ2-5; possible D gene TRBD2, 5 bases. The CDR3 is 15 residues long. The V and J ends lost 2 bases and 5 bases respectively, with 15 bases between them. CDR1 SEHNR and CDR2 FQNEAQ come from the germline V gene (reference sequence). In DNA form, the CDR3 reads TGTGCCAGCAGCTTAAGAAGGCTAGCATGGGAGACCCAGTACTTC. Protein sequence: CASSLRRLAWETQYF.

The sample holds many counts of this clonotype. The chain couples TRBV6-1 to TRBJ2-5, with 8 bases that match TRBD2. The CDR3 is 14 amino acids. Trimming removed 4 bases from V and 5 bases from J; junction bases left unmatched: 6. Germline V lookup: CDR1 MNHNS, CDR2 SASEGT. The CDR3 sequence: CASSVLAVEETQYF. The CDR3 DNA sequence: TGTGCCAGCAGTGTACTAGCGGTGGAGGAGACCCAGTACTTC.

This chain connects TRBV29-1 to TRBJ1-1, with a possible D match to TRBD1 (5 bases). Per the germline V gene, CDR1 is SQVTM and CDR2 is ANQGSEA. This CDR3 comprises 16 residues. Trimming stripped 8 bases from V and 5 bases from J, with 27 bases between. This CDR3 reads CSSTPRTFGGETEAFF. CDR3 nucleotides: TGCAGCTCCACACCTCGGACATTTGGTGGCGAGACTGAAGCTTTCTTT.

This clonotype was seen a few times. The V call is TRBV14, the J call TRBJ1-6; 9 bases map to TRBD1. The CDR3 consists of 14 residues. V lost 6 bases and J lost 7; bases outside the gene matches: 4. CDR1 and CDR2 from the germline V gene are SGHDN and FVKESK. This chain's CDR3 is CASRLGQGNSPLHF. For the CDR3, the DNA is TGTGCCAGCAGACTTGGACAGGGGAATTCACCCCTCCACTTT.

The chain is built from TRBV28 and TRBJ2-7; 8 nucleotides align to TRBD1. V trimming: 5 bases; J trimming: 5 bases; junction bases outside the gene matches: 11. This CDR3 has 15 amino acids. CDR1 is MDHEN and CDR2 is SYDVKM in the germline V gene. The CDR3 is CASSPPGTGKDEQYF. DNA of the CDR3: TGTGCCAGCAGTCCACCCGGGACAGGAAAGGACGAGCAGTACTTC. The variable domain in full, with the rest retrieved from reference TRBV28 and TRBJ2-7, is DVKVTQSSRYLVKRTGEKVFLECVQDMDHENMFWYRQDPGLGLRLIYFSYDVKMKEKGDIPEGYSVSREKKERFSLILESASTNQTSMYLCASSPPGTGKDEQYFGPGTRLTVT.

This clonotype was seen ten or more times. V is TRBV7-2 and J is TRBJ1-2; tentatively, D is TRBD1 (5 bases). The V end was cut by 5 bases, the J end by 8 bases, with 21 bases between. This CDR3 has 15 residues. CDR1 is SGHTA and CDR2 is FQGNSA in the germline V gene. CDR3 coding DNA: TGTGCCAGCAGCCCCGGTCGGAGTCAGGGTGGAGGCTACACCTTC. It yields the protein CASSPGRSQGGGYTF.

The table lists this clonotype with many counts. This rearrangement joins TRBV11-2 to TRBJ1-4; 7 positions match TRBD1. The CDR3 spans 16 residues. V lost 2 bases, J lost 2 bases, and 5 bases stayed unmatched. Germline assignment: CDR1 SGHAT and CDR2 FQNNGV. This chain's CDR3 is CASSLNRGTTNEKLFF. In DNA form, the CDR3 reads TGTGCCAGCAGCTTAAACAGGGGAACGACTAATGAAAAACTGTTTTTT. The variable domain in full, with the rest retrieved from reference TRBV11-2 and TRBJ1-4, is EAGVAQSPRYKIIEKRQSVAFWCNPISGHATLYWYQQILGQGPKLLIQFQNNGVVDDSQLPKDRFSAERLKGVDSTLKIQPAKLEDSAVYLCASSLNRGTTNEKLFFGSGTQLSVL.

The V call is TRBV7-2, the J call TRBJ1-1; D is possibly TRBD1 (6 bases). The CDR3 is 13 residues long. Germline CDR1 reads SGHTA; CDR2 reads FQGNSA. Trimming left V 5 bases short and J 4 bases short, with 11 bases between. This CDR3 is CASSDRGVTEAFF. The CDR3 DNA sequence: TGTGCCAGCAGCGATAGGGGGGTCACTGAAGCTTTCTTT.

Comment on this clonotype: It may be a read error: a sequence one base away is much more abundant. The chain recombines TRBV7-2 with TRBJ2-7, with 8 bases fitting TRBD1. V lost 5 bases to trimming and J lost 3 bases; unmatched junction nucleotides: 12. Germline V lookup: CDR1 SGHTA, CDR2 FQGNSA. The CDR3 runs to 16 residues. CDR3 DNA sequence: TGTGCCAGCAGCCCCAATCTCGGGACAGGCCTCTACGAGCAGTACTTC. This codes for CASSPNLGTGLYEQYF.

The V and J genes are TRBV7-2 and TRBJ2-3; a weak D match, TRBD1 (6 bases). Trimming removed 5 bases from V and 2 bases from J, with 20 bases in between. The CDR3 runs 17 residues. Per the germline V gene, CDR1 is SGHTA and CDR2 is FQGNSA. The DNA for the CDR3 is TGTGCCAGCAGCACCGGGGTACAGGGCCCCCCCACAGATACGCAGTATTTT. Protein product: CASSTGVQGPPTDTQYF.